This is a list of T cell receptor beta chains from one sample in a study of blood T cell repertoires in COVID-19. Using immunoSEQ multiplex PCR, the repertoire was profiled, and TCRdb retains in-frame clones only, with some absent. The sample comprises 60,000 to 80,000 clones, 75% to 90% of which are singletons, and 15% to 20% rests with the top ten. Sequencing was performed on peripheral blood. These receptor sequences come from an older woman with COVID-19, enrolled during active disease. Each CDR3 is given with its conserved first and last residue. The order of the fields is V gene, J gene, D gene, clone size, CDR3 protein, CDR3 DNA. A D gene is named only where the DNA matches it firmly. The size field is filled for only some rows; it gives once, few, many or a size class.

V gene: TRBV6-4
J gene: TRBJ2-1
D gene: TRBD2
clone size: -
CDR3 protein: CASSAGLAGVKEQFF
CDR3 DNA: TGTGCCAGCAGTGCCGGACTAGCGGGAGTTAAGGAGCAGTTCTTC

V gene: TRBV29-1
J gene: TRBJ2-7
D gene: -
clone size: -
CDR3 protein: CSVDMGHQQYF
CDR3 DNA: TGCAGCGTCGATATGGGACATCAGCAGTACTTC

V gene: TRBV25-1
J gene: TRBJ2-5
D gene: TRBD1
clone size: few
CDR3 protein: CASSRTGGGETQYF
CDR3 DNA: TGTGCCAGCAGCCGAACAGGGGGCGGAGAGACCCAGTACTTC

V gene: TRBV7-9
J gene: TRBJ2-1
D gene: -
clone size: -
CDR3 protein: CASSPWRDSSYNEQFF
CDR3 DNA: TGTGCCAGCAGCCCTTGGCGGGACAGCTCCTACAATGAGCAGTTCTTC

V gene: TRBV28
J gene: TRBJ2-1
D gene: -
clone size: -
CDR3 protein: CASSTIPSILGNEQFF
CDR3 DNA: TGTGCCAGCAGTACAATTCCTAGCATCCTAGGCAATGAGCAGTTCTTC

V gene: TRBV28
J gene: TRBJ2-7
D gene: -
clone size: -
CDR3 protein: CASRMQGPYEQYF
CDR3 DNA: TGTGCCAGTCGAATGCAGGGCCCCTACGAGCAGTACTTC

V gene: TRBV9
J gene: TRBJ2-3
D gene: -
clone size: -
CDR3 protein: CASSSQTGIYSTDTQYF
CDR3 DNA: TGTGCCAGCAGCAGTCAAACCGGGATTTATAGCACAGATACGCAGTATTTT

V gene: TRBV27
J gene: TRBJ1-6
D gene: TRBD1
clone size: -
CDR3 protein: CASSSLPGQYNSPLHF
CDR3 DNA: TGTGCCAGCAGTTCTCTACCGGGACAGTATAATTCACCCCTCCACTTT

V gene: TRBV30
J gene: TRBJ1-2
D gene: TRBD1
clone size: -
CDR3 protein: CAGSGQGVYGYTF
CDR3 DNA: TGTGCCGGTTCGGGACAGGGGGTTTATGGCTACACCTTC

V gene: TRBV2
J gene: TRBJ2-7
D gene: -
clone size: -
CDR3 protein: CASRLTLNEQYF
CDR3 DNA: TGTGCCAGCCGTCTAACGCTTAACGAGCAGTACTTC

V gene: TRBV11-2
J gene: TRBJ1-1
D gene: -
clone size: -
CDR3 protein: CASSSYRGGNTEAFF
CDR3 DNA: TGTGCCAGCAGCTCCTATAGGGGGGGGAACACTGAAGCTTTCTTT

V gene: TRBV7-2
J gene: TRBJ1-4
D gene: -
clone size: -
CDR3 protein: CASSLGAGVPNEKLFF
CDR3 DNA: TGTGCCAGCAGCTTAGGGGCCGGGGTACCTAATGAAAAACTGTTTTTT

V gene: TRBV15
J gene: TRBJ2-5
D gene: -
clone size: once
CDR3 protein: CATSRETSGETQYF
CDR3 DNA: TGTGCCACCAGCAGAGAAACCTCGGGGGAGACCCAGTACTTC

V gene: TRBV19
J gene: TRBJ2-5
D gene: TRBD1
clone size: -
CDR3 protein: CASTPGGPQETQYF
CDR3 DNA: TGTGCCAGTACCCCAGGGGGTCCCCAAGAGACCCAGTACTTC

V gene: TRBV11-2
J gene: TRBJ1-2
D gene: -
clone size: -
CDR3 protein: CASSSSGGYTF
CDR3 DNA: TGTGCCAGCAGCTCATCAGGTGGCTACACCTTC

V gene: TRBV19
J gene: TRBJ2-7
D gene: TRBD2
clone size: -
CDR3 protein: CASSIDLYPSGTLFYEQYF
CDR3 DNA: TGTGCCAGTAGTATAGATCTATATCCTAGCGGAACACTCTTCTACGAGCAGTACTTC

V gene: TRBV24-1
J gene: TRBJ2-1
D gene: TRBD2
clone size: -
CDR3 protein: CATSDSSFSGRSWYEQFF
CDR3 DNA: TGTGCCACCAGTGATTCATCCTTTAGCGGGAGGTCTTGGTATGAGCAGTTCTTC

V gene: TRBV25-1
J gene: TRBJ2-3
D gene: TRBD2
clone size: once
CDR3 protein: CASSSLAGVSGNTDTQYF
CDR3 DNA: TGTGCCAGCAGTTCACTAGCGGGAGTTAGTGGGAACACAGATACGCAGTATTTT

V gene: TRBV5-4
J gene: TRBJ1-1
D gene: TRBD1
clone size: -
CDR3 protein: CASRRRTGGAFHTEAFF
CDR3 DNA: TGTGCCAGCAGACGGCGGACAGGGGGCGCCTTCCACACTGAAGCTTTCTTT

V gene: TRBV3-1/TRBV3-2
J gene: TRBJ1-3
D gene: -
clone size: once
CDR3 protein: CASSQAGQGGNTIYF
CDR3 DNA: TGTGCCAGCAGCCAAGCAGGCCAGGGGGGAAACACCATATATTTT

V gene: TRBV18
J gene: TRBJ2-1
D gene: TRBD2
clone size: -
CDR3 protein: CASSPASGSTIYNEQFF
CDR3 DNA: TGTGCCAGCTCACCGGCTAGCGGGAGTACAATATACAATGAGCAGTTCTTC

V gene: TRBV27
J gene: TRBJ1-1
D gene: TRBD1
clone size: -
CDR3 protein: CATRGQGTNTEAFF
CDR3 DNA: TGTGCCACCAGGGGGCAGGGAACGAACACTGAAGCTTTCTTT

V gene: TRBV30
J gene: TRBJ2-5
D gene: TRBD1
clone size: -
CDR3 protein: CARRDRVQETQYF
CDR3 DNA: TGTGCCCGCCGGGACAGGGTCCAAGAGACCCAGTACTTC

V gene: TRBV7-9
J gene: TRBJ1-4
D gene: -
clone size: -
CDR3 protein: CATKTTTNEKLFF
CDR3 DNA: TGTGCCACAAAGACAACAACTAATGAAAAACTGTTTTTT

V gene: TRBV5-1
J gene: TRBJ2-3
D gene: -
clone size: -
CDR3 protein: CASSLDRPAGDTQYF
CDR3 DNA: TGCGCCAGCAGCTTGGATCGTCCGGCGGGAGATACGCAGTATTTT

V gene: TRBV3-1/TRBV3-2
J gene: TRBJ2-7
D gene: -
clone size: -
CDR3 protein: CASSLRQRLYF
CDR3 DNA: TGTGCCAGCAGCCTTCGACAGAGGTTGTACTTC

V gene: TRBV12-2
J gene: TRBJ2-1
D gene: -
clone size: -
CDR3 protein: CASRWDRSGRGQNEQFF
CDR3 DNA: TGTGCAAGTCGCTGGGATCGAAGCGGGAGGGGGCAAAATGAGCAGTTCTTC

V gene: TRBV28
J gene: TRBJ1-2
D gene: TRBD1
clone size: once
CDR3 protein: CASRDRDRGSPNYGYTF
CDR3 DNA: TGTGCCAGCAGGGACCGGGACAGGGGGTCTCCTAACTATGGCTACACCTTC

V gene: TRBV6-2/TRBV6-3
J gene: TRBJ2-7
D gene: TRBD2
clone size: -
CDR3 protein: CASSRGTSGSIPYEQYF
CDR3 DNA: TGTGCCAGCAGTCGCGGGACTAGCGGGAGCATCCCCTACGAGCAGTACTTC

V gene: TRBV13
J gene: TRBJ2-7
D gene: -
clone size: -
CDR3 protein: CASSLDQNYEQYF
CDR3 DNA: TGTGCCAGCAGCTTAGACCAGAACTACGAGCAGTACTTC

V gene: TRBV7-8
J gene: TRBJ1-2
D gene: -
clone size: -
CDR3 protein: CASSLVGQNYGYTF
CDR3 DNA: TGTGCCAGCAGCTTAGTCGGACAAAACTATGGCTACACCTTC

V gene: TRBV7-2
J gene: TRBJ2-7
D gene: TRBD2
clone size: -
CDR3 protein: CASSHPGRESHEQYF
CDR3 DNA: TGTGCCAGCAGCCACCCGGGGCGGGAGAGCCACGAGCAGTACTTC

V gene: TRBV18
J gene: TRBJ1-6
D gene: -
clone size: -
CDR3 protein: CASSSIDNNSPLHF
CDR3 DNA: TGTGCCAGCTCATCCATAGACAATAATTCACCCCTCCACTTT

V gene: TRBV25-1
J gene: TRBJ1-6
D gene: -
clone size: -
CDR3 protein: CASSESYNSPLHF
CDR3 DNA: TGTGCCAGCAGTGAGAGTTATAATTCACCCCTCCACTTT

V gene: TRBV5-1
J gene: TRBJ1-3
D gene: -
clone size: -
CDR3 protein: CASSPGLGNTIYF
CDR3 DNA: TGCGCCAGCAGCCCCGGACTCGGTAACACCATATATTTT

V gene: TRBV11-2
J gene: TRBJ2-5
D gene: -
clone size: few
CDR3 protein: CASSLQETQYF
CDR3 DNA: TGTGCCAGCAGTCTCCAAGAGACCCAGTACTTC

V gene: TRBV19
J gene: TRBJ2-2
D gene: -
clone size: -
CDR3 protein: CASNPLGRGNTGELFF
CDR3 DNA: TGTGCCAGTAATCCTCTGGGCAGGGGGAACACCGGGGAGCTGTTTTTT

V gene: TRBV19
J gene: TRBJ1-3
D gene: -
clone size: -
CDR3 protein: CATEYGTGNTIYF
CDR3 DNA: TGTGCCACCGAGTACGGTACTGGAAACACCATATATTTT

V gene: TRBV6-2/TRBV6-3
J gene: TRBJ1-5
D gene: -
clone size: -
CDR3 protein: CASSYSRAHNQPQHF
CDR3 DNA: TGTGCCAGCAGTTACTCGAGGGCACATAATCAGCCCCAGCATTTT

V gene: TRBV30
J gene: TRBJ2-4
D gene: TRBD2
clone size: -
CDR3 protein: CAWSLSGGGNIQYF
CDR3 DNA: TGTGCCTGGAGTCTGAGCGGGGGGGGAAACATTCAGTACTTC

V gene: TRBV6-2/TRBV6-3
J gene: TRBJ2-5
D gene: -
clone size: -
CDR3 protein: CASSYLPIGAQYF
CDR3 DNA: TGTGCCAGCAGTTACCTTCCCATCGGGGCCCAGTACTTC

V gene: TRBV18
J gene: TRBJ2-6
D gene: TRBD1
clone size: -
CDR3 protein: CASSRRDSSSGANVLTF
CDR3 DNA: TGTGCCAGCTCACGACGGGACAGTTCATCTGGGGCCAACGTCCTGACTTTC

V gene: TRBV19
J gene: TRBJ1-2
D gene: -
clone size: -
CDR3 protein: CASSRQSWGYTF
CDR3 DNA: TGTGCCAGTAGCCGACAGTCTTGGGGCTACACCTTC

V gene: TRBV9
J gene: TRBJ2-1
D gene: TRBD1
clone size: -
CDR3 protein: CASSPRGSYNEQFF
CDR3 DNA: TGTGCCAGCAGCCCCAGGGGGTCCTACAATGAGCAGTTCTTC

V gene: TRBV5-1
J gene: TRBJ2-1
D gene: -
clone size: -
CDR3 protein: CASSLISGTYNEQFF
CDR3 DNA: TGCGCCAGCAGCTTGATTAGCGGAACCTACAATGAGCAGTTCTTC

V gene: TRBV27
J gene: TRBJ2-1
D gene: TRBD1
clone size: once
CDR3 protein: CASSRDRGSYNEQFF
CDR3 DNA: TGTGCCAGCAGTCGGGACAGGGGCTCCTACAATGAGCAGTTCTTC

V gene: TRBV28
J gene: TRBJ2-6
D gene: -
clone size: -
CDR3 protein: CASSNLHGLGMLGANVLTF
CDR3 DNA: TGTGCCAGCAGCAATCTACACGGCCTGGGCATGTTGGGGGCCAACGTCCTGACTTTC

V gene: TRBV19
J gene: TRBJ2-7
D gene: TRBD1
clone size: -
CDR3 protein: CASSLTGGYEQYF
CDR3 DNA: TGTGCCAGTAGTCTCACAGGGGGCTATGAGCAGTACTTC

V gene: TRBV24-1
J gene: TRBJ2-7
D gene: -
clone size: -
CDR3 protein: CATSLGGAQGEQYF
CDR3 DNA: TGTGCCACCAGCCTTGGGGGGGCGCAGGGCGAGCAGTACTTC

V gene: TRBV7-2
J gene: TRBJ2-7
D gene: TRBD2
clone size: -
CDR3 protein: CASRPGLAGTYEQYF
CDR3 DNA: TGTGCCAGCAGGCCGGGACTAGCGGGAACCTACGAGCAGTACTTC